This T cell receptor beta chain was obtained from a study of OX40 agonist ivuxolimab in advanced cancers. A note on the overall study: Ivuxolimab was a fully human IgG2 agonistic monoclonal antibody targeting the costimulatory receptor OX40 (CD134). The monotherapy dose-escalation portion (N ≈ 52 patients) of the phase I ivuxolimab trial is reported in the paper. The purpose of peripheral TCRbeta sequencing was to test whether ivuxolimab changed TCR sequence diversity and led to clonal T-cell expansion. Prior anti-PD-1, anti-PD-L1 or anti-CTLA-4 therapy was permitted, and checkpoint inhibitors had been received by around 40% of dose-escalation patients. Partial responses were achieved by three dose-escalation patients, of whom one had hepatocellular carcinoma and two had cutaneous melanoma. Intravenous ivuxolimab was administered to patients every 2 weeks at six dose levels: 0.01, 0.1, 0.3, 1.5, 3 and 10 mg/kg. In the dose-escalation cohort, around 80% of patients were male, and the mean age was around 60 years with a range of about 20 to 80. Of the 50 or so patients in dose escalation, about 20 had hepatocellular carcinoma, some 15 had melanoma, 9 had renal cell carcinoma and 9 had head and neck cancer. The full study reports these points: Which antigens the clonally expanded peripheral T cells were specific for was not determined. Low levels of normalized T-cell clonal expansion were also shown by some nonresponding patients. Clonal expansion of both CD4+ and CD8+ blood T cells was observed from baseline to week 6 at doses 0.1 to 3.0 mg/kg. After ivuxolimab, CD8+ T cells had more expanded clones than CD4+ T cells on average. In the 0.1-3.0 mg/kg groups, partial responders had among the lowest normalized peripheral clonal expansion, particularly in CD8+ T cells.

CDR3 length: 14 amino acids, cysteine to phenylalanine. Only the CDR3 portion is preserved as DNA: 42 bases, with reading frame beginning at the first base. Germline trimming amounts to 5 bases on V and 4 bases on J, with 3 as the count of junction bases outside the gene matches. CDR1 and CDR2 were assigned from the germline V gene (reference sequence) as LNHNV and YYDKDF. Patients with a history of autoimmune disease or receiving systemic immunosuppression were excluded from the trial. In every dose cohort, peripheral blood was drawn for TCR sequencing at baseline, cycle 4 day 1, and cycle 7 day 1. Samples were obtained from an open-label, multicenter, first-in-human phase I dose-escalation trial of ivuxolimab. Adults with locally advanced or metastatic melanoma, renal cell, hepatocellular, or head and neck squamous cell carcinoma were enrolled in the trial. Before TCR sequencing, CD4+ T cells and CD8+ T cells were sorted from peripheral blood as separate populations.

For sequencing of the TCRbeta CDR3 region, genomic DNA was extracted from the sorted cells. TCRbeta CDR3 regions were sequenced using the immunoSEQ Assay. TCRdb retrieved this table from immuneACCESS and kept in-frame rearrangements only. Not all clones are present; in checked studies, unresolved V genes account for under half, and no reason is known for the remainder. The sample table contains about 62,000 clones; only one count was recorded for 87% of them. The leading ten clones occupy approximately 0.8% of the sample. This clone was detected once. Its antigen is not yet known. There are no base qualities to consult, and no much larger clone falls within one base.

Sample: CD4+ or CD8+ T cells sorted from blood, taken in a trial of the OX40 agonist ivuxolimab. This receptor was taken from an adult with an advanced solid tumor such as melanoma, head and neck, liver or kidney cancer. Recombination joined TRBV15 with TRBJ1-2; 11 bases in the junction line up with TRBD1. The sequence in DNA is TGTGCCACCAGCGACGGACAGGGGGCCTATGGCTACACCTTC. Its protein product is CATSDGQGAYGYTF.